The rows below give T cell receptor beta chains drawn from one sample of a study of T cell responses to AZD1222 COVID-19 vaccine. TCRdb's table, derived via immunoSEQ multiplex PCR, lists solely in-frame clones and lacks some. The sample has over 45,000 clones; more than 75% are singletons. Specimen: peripheral blood, collected on day 0 of AZD1222 vaccination. The receptors here all came from an adult in good health. Each CDR3 is given without its conserved first and last residue. Fields, in order: V gene, clone size, J gene, CDR3 protein. Some rows have no size entry. The others give once, few or many, or a class for an expanded clone.

v_gene: TRBV5-1
abundance: -
j_gene: TRBJ2-1
CDR3aa: ASSLGGQGLPNEQF

v_gene: TRBV27
abundance: few
j_gene: TRBJ1-2
CDR3aa: ASSLSDRVYGYT

v_gene: TRBV7-3
abundance: -
j_gene: TRBJ1-1
CDR3aa: ASRSAGETEAF

v_gene: TRBV7-2
abundance: few
j_gene: TRBJ2-7
CDR3aa: ASSFKGQGLTFSYEQY

v_gene: TRBV9
abundance: -
j_gene: TRBJ2-1
CDR3aa: ASSDRVAGGPGEQF

v_gene: TRBV21-1
abundance: -
j_gene: TRBJ2-7
CDR3aa: ASSKDVSGQSHEQY

v_gene: TRBV28
abundance: -
j_gene: TRBJ2-7
CDR3aa: ATGPYEQY

v_gene: TRBV7-9
abundance: -
j_gene: TRBJ1-1
CDR3aa: ASSSGRIRTEAF

v_gene: TRBV28
abundance: -
j_gene: TRBJ1-2
CDR3aa: ASRDSAYGYT

v_gene: TRBV12-5
abundance: -
j_gene: TRBJ2-1
CDR3aa: ASGLGGLKGIRHEQF

v_gene: TRBV15
abundance: -
j_gene: TRBJ2-2
CDR3aa: ATSGGQGETGELF

v_gene: TRBV6-5
abundance: -
j_gene: TRBJ1-1
CDR3aa: ASSHGTGSHEAF

v_gene: TRBV6-5
abundance: -
j_gene: TRBJ2-5
CDR3aa: ASRKDGGKETQY

v_gene: TRBV5-6
abundance: -
j_gene: TRBJ1-1
CDR3aa: ASSARGGEAF

v_gene: TRBV21-1
abundance: once
j_gene: TRBJ1-5
CDR3aa: ATRVVRGRNQPQH

v_gene: TRBV19
abundance: -
j_gene: TRBJ2-1
CDR3aa: ASSIGGLAGDNEQF

v_gene: TRBV7-3
abundance: -
j_gene: TRBJ1-1
CDR3aa: ASSGEDGGEAF

v_gene: TRBV6-5
abundance: -
j_gene: TRBJ2-7
CDR3aa: ASSFSGRGYEQY

v_gene: TRBV27
abundance: -
j_gene: TRBJ1-1
CDR3aa: ASSPRAGTEAF

v_gene: TRBV9
abundance: -
j_gene: TRBJ1-4
CDR3aa: ASSVVDGRQPSTNEKLF

v_gene: TRBV10-1
abundance: -
j_gene: TRBJ2-4
CDR3aa: ASLRTGCLAKNIQY

v_gene: TRBV28
abundance: -
j_gene: TRBJ1-1
CDR3aa: ASSFAGVTEAF

v_gene: TRBV6-4
abundance: -
j_gene: TRBJ2-1
CDR3aa: ASSDVAGEENEQF

v_gene: TRBV6-1
abundance: -
j_gene: TRBJ1-1
CDR3aa: ASSESALRVYTEAF

v_gene: TRBV9
abundance: -
j_gene: TRBJ2-3
CDR3aa: ASSVAGGRSTDTQY

v_gene: TRBV6-2/TRBV6-3
abundance: -
j_gene: TRBJ2-3
CDR3aa: ASSDPTRWVQY

v_gene: TRBV6-2/TRBV6-3
abundance: -
j_gene: TRBJ1-2
CDR3aa: ASSHPGPYGYT

v_gene: TRBV19
abundance: -
j_gene: TRBJ1-4
CDR3aa: ASSSQTGTNEKLF

v_gene: TRBV6-2/TRBV6-3
abundance: -
j_gene: TRBJ1-5
CDR3aa: ASSLPGGNQPQH

v_gene: TRBV4-3
abundance: -
j_gene: TRBJ1-1
CDR3aa: ASSQPDRATEAF

v_gene: TRBV28
abundance: once
j_gene: TRBJ2-7
CDR3aa: ASSLRVREEQY

v_gene: TRBV19
abundance: -
j_gene: TRBJ1-1
CDR3aa: ASRRQGGGNTEAF

v_gene: TRBV4-2
abundance: -
j_gene: TRBJ2-5
CDR3aa: ASSQEMTGGREETQY

v_gene: TRBV5-6
abundance: -
j_gene: TRBJ1-2
CDR3aa: ASSSPQNYGYT